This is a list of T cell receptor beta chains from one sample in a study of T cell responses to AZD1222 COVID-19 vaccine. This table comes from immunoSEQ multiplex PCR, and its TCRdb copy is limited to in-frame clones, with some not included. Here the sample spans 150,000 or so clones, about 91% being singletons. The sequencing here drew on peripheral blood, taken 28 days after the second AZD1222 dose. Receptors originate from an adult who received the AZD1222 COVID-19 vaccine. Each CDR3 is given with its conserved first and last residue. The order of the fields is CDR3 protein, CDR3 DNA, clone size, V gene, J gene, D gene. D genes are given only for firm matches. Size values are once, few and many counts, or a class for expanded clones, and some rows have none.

CDR3aa: CASSRGSLGTQYF; CDR3nt: TGTGCCAGCTCGAGGGGTAGCTTGGGTACGCAGTATTTT; abundance: few; v_gene: TRBV2; j_gene: TRBJ2-3; d_gene: -
CDR3aa: CASSGTGGTDTQYF; CDR3nt: TGTGCCAGCAGTGGGACAGGGGGCACAGATACGCAGTATTTT; abundance: -; v_gene: TRBV6-4; j_gene: TRBJ2-3; d_gene: TRBD1
CDR3aa: CALERAQDSNQPQHF; CDR3nt: TGTGCCTTGGAACGGGCACAAGATAGCAATCAGCCCCAGCATTTT; abundance: -; v_gene: TRBV19; j_gene: TRBJ1-5; d_gene: -
CDR3aa: CAISESAGVGQPQHF; CDR3nt: TGTGCCATCAGTGAGTCCGCGGGAGTCGGTCAGCCCCAGCATTTT; abundance: -; v_gene: TRBV10-3; j_gene: TRBJ1-5; d_gene: -
CDR3aa: CASSLGGQGIDTQYF; CDR3nt: TGTGCCAGCAGCTTAGGTGGACAGGGTATAGATACGCAGTATTTT; abundance: -; v_gene: TRBV7-2; j_gene: TRBJ2-3; d_gene: TRBD1
CDR3aa: CATSLGAQKRNSNQPQHF; CDR3nt: TGTGCCACCAGCCTGGGGGCACAGAAGAGAAATAGCAATCAGCCCCAGCATTTT; abundance: -; v_gene: TRBV24-1; j_gene: TRBJ1-5; d_gene: -
CDR3aa: CASSYPSRTGELFF; CDR3nt: TGTGCCAGCAGTTACCCGTCCCGCACCGGGGAGCTGTTTTTT; abundance: few; v_gene: TRBV6-2/TRBV6-3; j_gene: TRBJ2-2; d_gene: -
CDR3aa: CASSYSLDSGRGKLFF; CDR3nt: TGTGCCAGCAGTTACTCCTTGGACTCTGGGCGCGGAAAACTGTTTTTT; abundance: -; v_gene: TRBV6-5; j_gene: TRBJ1-4; d_gene: -
CDR3aa: CASSQGEMGHAF; CDR3nt: TGTGCCAGCAGCCAAGGAGAAATGGGCCATGCCTTC; abundance: -; v_gene: TRBV3-1/TRBV3-2; j_gene: TRBJ1-2; d_gene: -
CDR3aa: CASSFSEGPNF; CDR3nt: TGTGCCAGCAGTTTTTCCGAGGGACCCAATTTT; abundance: -; v_gene: TRBV12-3/TRBV12-4; j_gene: TRBJ1-3; d_gene: -
CDR3aa: CASSPQNLNTEAFF; CDR3nt: TGTGCCAGCTCACCACAAAACTTGAACACTGAAGCTTTCTTT; abundance: -; v_gene: TRBV18; j_gene: TRBJ1-1; d_gene: -
CDR3aa: CAWSRGDEKLFF; CDR3nt: TGTGCCTGGAGCAGGGGAGATGAAAAACTGTTTTTT; abundance: -; v_gene: TRBV30; j_gene: TRBJ1-4; d_gene: -
CDR3aa: CASSLLTRGMNTEAFF; CDR3nt: TGTGCCAGCAGCTTACTAACGAGGGGAATGAACACTGAAGCTTTCTTT; abundance: -; v_gene: TRBV14; j_gene: TRBJ1-1; d_gene: -
CDR3aa: CASSDSGLQPQHF; CDR3nt: TGTGCCAGCAGTGATTCGGGGCTTCAGCCCCAGCATTTT; abundance: -; v_gene: TRBV6-1; j_gene: TRBJ1-5; d_gene: -
CDR3aa: CASSPWLGNTGELFF; CDR3nt: TGTGCCAGCAGCCCGTGGCTGGGGAACACCGGGGAGCTGTTTTTT; abundance: -; v_gene: TRBV7-8; j_gene: TRBJ2-2; d_gene: -
CDR3aa: CASSLEGGGGTGELFF; CDR3nt: TGTGCCAGCAGCTTAGAAGGGGGCGGGGGCACCGGGGAGCTGTTTTTT; abundance: -; v_gene: TRBV7-2; j_gene: TRBJ2-2; d_gene: -
CDR3aa: CASTEGGRYTF; CDR3nt: TGTGCCAGCACAGAGGGGGGGCGCTACACCTTC; abundance: -; v_gene: TRBV6-5; j_gene: TRBJ1-2; d_gene: -
CDR3aa: CASSIDGVAPGGKNIQYF; CDR3nt: TGTGCCAGTAGTATAGATGGGGTGGCCCCCGGAGGCAAAAACATTCAGTACTTC; abundance: -; v_gene: TRBV19; j_gene: TRBJ2-4; d_gene: -
CDR3aa: CASRWGQNTEAFF; CDR3nt: TGTGCCAGCAGGTGGGGACAGAACACTGAAGCTTTCTTT; abundance: -; v_gene: TRBV27; j_gene: TRBJ1-1; d_gene: -
CDR3aa: CASSEDSGGATDTQYF; CDR3nt: TGTGCCAGCAGTGAAGATAGCGGGGGAGCCACAGATACGCAGTATTTT; abundance: -; v_gene: TRBV2; j_gene: TRBJ2-3; d_gene: TRBD2
CDR3aa: CASSLDRGTTEAFF; CDR3nt: TGTGCCAGCAGCTTGGACAGGGGTACCACTGAAGCTTTCTTT; abundance: -; v_gene: TRBV5-4; j_gene: TRBJ1-1; d_gene: TRBD1
CDR3aa: CASSEGPWNEKLFF; CDR3nt: TGTGCCAGCAGTGAAGGGCCCTGGAATGAAAAACTGTTTTTT; abundance: few; v_gene: TRBV25-1; j_gene: TRBJ1-4; d_gene: -
CDR3aa: CASSPSGTGDEKLFF; CDR3nt: TGCGCCAGCAGCCCTAGCGGGACAGGGGATGAAAAACTGTTTTTT; abundance: -; v_gene: TRBV4-1; j_gene: TRBJ1-4; d_gene: TRBD1